This T cell receptor beta chain was recorded in a study of a mutant IDH1 vaccine in newly diagnosed glioma. Study-level background: The earlier regimen, radiotherapy, temozolomide, or both, was most often both.

V dropped 6 bases and J dropped 8 bases, with 13 bases sitting between them. The CDR3 spans 11 residues. CDR1 DFQATT and CDR2 SNEGSKA come from the germline V gene (reference sequence). Stated time point: week 47, end of study. What each vaccine dose contained was 300 ug of mutant IDH1 20-mer peptide, accompanied by topical imiquimod. TCRdb keeps only in-frame clones here, not all; method: immunoSEQ multiplex PCR. This sample has roughly 56,000 clones, with approximately 71% found just once. Comments on this clone: Its antigen is as yet unknown.

The genes are TRBV20-1 and TRBJ1-2; D perhaps matches TRBD1 (6 bases). Specimen: PBMCs, collected from a glioma patient whose treatment included an IDH1 peptide vaccine. The TCR sequence derives from a man aged 45 to 65 with glioma. The CDR3 DNA follows: TGCAGTGCCTCCGAGGGGGAAGGCTACACCTTC. This sequence encodes CSASEGEGYTF.